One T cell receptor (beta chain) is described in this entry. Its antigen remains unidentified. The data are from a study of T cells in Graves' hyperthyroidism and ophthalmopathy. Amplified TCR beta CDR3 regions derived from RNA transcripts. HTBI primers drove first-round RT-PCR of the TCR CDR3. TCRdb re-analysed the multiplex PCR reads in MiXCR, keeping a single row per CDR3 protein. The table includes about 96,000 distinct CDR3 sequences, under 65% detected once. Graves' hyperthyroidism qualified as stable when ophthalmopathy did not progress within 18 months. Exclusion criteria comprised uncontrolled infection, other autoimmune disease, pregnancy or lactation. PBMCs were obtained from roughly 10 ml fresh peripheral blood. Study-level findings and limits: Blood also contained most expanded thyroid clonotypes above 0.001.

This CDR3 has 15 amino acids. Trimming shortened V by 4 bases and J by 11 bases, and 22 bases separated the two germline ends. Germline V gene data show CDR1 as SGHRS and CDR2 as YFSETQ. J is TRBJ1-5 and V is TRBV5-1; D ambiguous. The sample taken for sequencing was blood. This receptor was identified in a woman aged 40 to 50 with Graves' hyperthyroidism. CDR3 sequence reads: CASSTIPRDAETQHF. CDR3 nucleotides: TGCGCCAGCAGCACGATCCCGCGGGATGCAGAGACCCAGCATTTT.